The rows below give T cell receptor beta chains drawn from one sample of a study of cytomegalovirus exposure and HLA in healthy donors. Clones were read by immunoSEQ multiplex PCR, and TCRdb kept only the in-frame ones, dropping some. The data contain about 140,000 clones, about three quarters of them singletons. Material for sequencing was PBMCs. The source is a male donor in good health and CMV-seropositive. Both conserved end residues are part of each CDR3. Each record gives: D gene, clone size, V gene, J gene, CDR3 protein, CDR3 DNA. A D gene is named only where the DNA matches it firmly. Not all rows give a size; the values are once, few, many and, for expanded clones, a class.

>-|-|TRBV2|TRBJ1-6
CASSDRTVYNSPLHF
TGTGCCAGCAGCGACCGGACAGTCTATAATTCACCCCTCCACTTT
>TRBD2|-|TRBV5-1|TRBJ2-1
CASSLAGTNYNEQFF
TGCGCCAGCAGCTTGGCCGGGACTAATTACAATGAGCAGTTCTTC
>TRBD1|few|TRBV11-2|TRBJ2-3
CASRRTGGTDTQYF
TGTGCCAGCAGAAGGACAGGGGGCACAGATACGCAGTATTTT
>-|-|TRBV25-1|TRBJ2-7
CASSESTYEQYF
TGTGCCAGCAGTGAATCCACCTACGAGCAGTACTTC
>-|-|TRBV18|TRBJ1-4
CASSPGSNEKLFF
TGTGCCAGCTCACCGGGTAGCAATGAAAAACTGTTTTTT
>TRBD1|-|TRBV11-2|TRBJ2-7
CASSTGQGGYEQYF
TGTGCCAGCAGCACCGGACAGGGGGGTTACGAGCAGTACTTC
>TRBD1|-|TRBV6-5|TRBJ1-2
CASRGQGGGYTF
TGTGCCAGCAGAGGACAGGGCGGGGGCTACACCTTC
>-|-|TRBV21-1|TRBJ2-7
CASSGPGQLIPYEQYF
TGTGCCAGCAGCGGTCCAGGACAGTTGATCCCCTACGAGCAGTACTTC
>-|-|TRBV5-8|TRBJ2-5
CASSLGEAGETQYF
TGTGCCAGCAGCTTGGGGGAGGCGGGTGAGACCCAGTACTTC
>-|-|TRBV21-1|TRBJ1-2
CASSLPGTGKRKGYTF
TGTGCCAGCTCACTGCCCGGGACAGGAAAAAGAAAGGGCTACACCTTC
>TRBD1|-|TRBV5-5|TRBJ1-5
CASSSTGEVSQPQHF
TGTGCCAGCAGCTCTACAGGGGAGGTTAGCCAGCCCCAGCATTTT
>-|-|TRBV19|TRBJ2-2
CASRQAGELFF
TGTGCCAGTCGGCAGGCCGGAGAGCTGTTTTTT
>-|-|TRBV6-5|TRBJ2-7
CATKDSNGYEQYF
TGTGCCACAAAGGACTCTAACGGCTACGAGCAGTACTTC
>TRBD1|-|TRBV6-5|TRBJ2-7
CASSYSHRQGYEQYF
TGTGCCAGCAGTTACTCTCACCGACAGGGTTACGAGCAGTACTTC
>TRBD1|-|TRBV6-1|TRBJ2-3
CASSESGTGAEGTQYF
TGTGCCAGCAGTGAATCCGGGACAGGGGCAGAGGGTACGCAGTATTTT
>TRBD2|-|TRBV5-1|TRBJ2-7
CASSLTASGSSEQYF
TGCGCCAGCAGCTTGACGGCTAGCGGGAGCAGCGAGCAGTACTTC
>TRBD1|-|TRBV11-1|TRBJ2-2
CASSSWTGTSGELFF
TGTGCCAGCAGCAGCTGGACAGGGACGTCCGGGGAGCTGTTTTTT
>-|-|TRBV4-3|TRBJ1-5
CASSQYRDSNQPQHF
TGCGCCAGCAGCCAATACAGGGATAGCAATCAGCCCCAGCATTTT
>-|-|TRBV6-5|TRBJ1-6
CASSQERSPLHF
TGTGCCAGCAGTCAGGAACGTTCACCCCTCCACTTT
>TRBD1|-|TRBV7-2|TRBJ1-5
CASSWLTGGDQPQHF
TGTGCCAGCAGCTGGTTAACAGGGGGAGATCAGCCCCAGCATTTT
>TRBD1|-|TRBV15|TRBJ2-1
CATSRVPTGVEYNEQFF
TGTGCCACCAGCAGAGTTCCCACAGGGGTTGAATACAATGAGCAGTTCTTC
>TRBD1|-|TRBV11-2|TRBJ2-1
CASSRKGGQGGYNEQFF
TGTGCCAGCAGCCGCAAAGGGGGACAGGGCGGCTACAATGAGCAGTTCTTC